The 5 T cell receptor beta chains listed next were all sequenced from one sample in a study of blood T cell repertoires in COVID-19. TCRdb's table, derived via immunoSEQ multiplex PCR, lists solely in-frame clones and lacks some. Of 400,000 to 550,000 clones listed, roughly nine tenths are singletons. Input material: PBMCs or T cells enriched from blood (not recorded which). Every receptor here comes from a woman between 18 and 30 years old with acute COVID-19.

The V call is TRBV9, the J call TRBJ1-2; 8 bases are a match to TRBD1. Germline loops: CDR1 SGDLS, CDR2 YYNGEE. This CDR3 contains 15 residues. V lost 6 bases and J lost 1; bases outside the gene matches: 8. CDR3 amino acids: CASTRGTGNNYGYTF. The DNA for the CDR3 is TGTGCCAGCACCAGAGGGACAGGAAATAACTATGGCTACACCTTC. Combining the CDR3 with reference TRBV9 and TRBJ1-2 gives the whole variable domain DSGVTQTPKHLITATGQRVTLRCSPRSGDLSVYWYQQSLDQGLQFLIQYYNGEERAKGNILERFSAQQFPDLHSELNLSSLELGDSALYFCASTRGTGNNYGYTFGSGTRLTVV.

The chain recombines TRBV6-5 with TRBJ2-7, with 7 bases lining up with TRBD1. CDR1 is MNHEY and CDR2 is SVGAGI in the germline V gene. Trimming took 6 bases from V and 6 from J; bases not matched to a gene: 5. CDR3 length: 12 residues. CDR3 amino acids: CASRGQNSEQYF. CDR3 nucleotides: TGTGCCAGCAGGGGACAGAACTCCGAGCAGTACTTC.

The V and J genes are TRBV30 and TRBJ1-5, with D unclear. The CDR3 has 11 residues. V was trimmed by 1 base and J by 10 bases, leaving 8 bases between them. Germline CDR1 GTSNPN, CDR2 SVGIG (reference sequence). CDR3 DNA: TGTGCCTGGAGTGAGACGGGACCCCAGCATTTT. Translating gives CAWSETGPQHF.

This clone has a handful of counts. The genes are TRBV7-2 and TRBJ1-4; TRBD1 agrees at 9 bases. CDR3 length equals 14 residues. The V and J ends lost 6 bases and 1 base, in that order; junction bases with no gene match: 0. Germline V gene data show CDR1 as SGHTA and CDR2 as FQGNSA. CDR3 residues: CASRTGGTNEKLFF. As DNA, the CDR3 is TGTGCCAGCAGGACAGGGGGAACTAATGAAAAACTGTTTTTT.

This clone came up a few times. The chain combines TRBV5-8 with TRBJ1-3; TRBD1 might be the D (6 bases). This CDR3 is built from 14 residues. The germline V and J ends were trimmed by 4 bases and 2 bases, with 10 bases remaining between them. Germline values: CDR1 SGHTS, CDR2 YDEGEE. The CDR3 here is CASSLGQTGNTIYF. As DNA, the CDR3 is TGTGCCAGCAGCCTCGGACAGACTGGAAACACCATATATTTT. Based on the CDR3 plus reference TRBV5-8 and TRBJ1-3, the full variable domain is EAGVTQSPTHLIKTRGQQATLRCSPISGHTSVYWYQQALGLGLQFLLWYDEGEERNRGNFPPRFSGRQFPNYSSELNVNALELEDSALYLCASSLGQTGNTIYFGEGSWLTVV.